Listed below are T cell receptor beta chains from one sample, sequenced in a study of blood T cell repertoires in COVID-19. Clones were sequenced by immunoSEQ multiplex PCR, and TCRdb holds only the in-frame ones, with some missing. Altogether 95,000 to 150,000 clones are present, 77% being singletons, with the ten largest covering over 6.5%. Sequenced sample: peripheral blood. The receptors were sampled from a human donor in a cohort sampled during active COVID-19. The CDR3 runs from the conserved cysteine through the conserved F or W. D genes are given only for firm matches. For some rows the clone size is stated as once, few or many, or as a class when expanded; others skip it.

D gene	V gene	clone size	CDR3 length	J gene	CDR3 protein	CDR3 DNA
NA	TRBV27	NA	16	TRBJ2-3	CASSLEGSSSTDTQYF	TGTGCCAGCAGTTTGGAGGGGTCCTCTAGCACAGATACGCAGTATTTT
TRBD1	TRBV19	few	15	TRBJ1-5	CASSSGTVPNQPQHF	TGTGCCAGTAGTTCCGGGACAGTCCCGAATCAGCCCCAGCATTTT
TRBD1	TRBV6-2/TRBV6-3	NA	15	TRBJ1-2	CASSYTGQANYGYTF	TGTGCCAGCAGTTACACCGGACAGGCAAACTATGGCTACACCTTC
NA	TRBV14	NA	15	TRBJ2-7	CASSQRGRGVGEQYF	TGTGCCAGCAGCCAAAGAGGCAGGGGAGTGGGGGAGCAGTACTTC
NA	TRBV27	NA	13	TRBJ2-7	CASSSELNDEQYF	TGTGCCAGCAGTTCGGAGTTAAACGACGAGCAGTACTTC
NA	TRBV5-4	NA	13	TRBJ2-7	CASSLERQYEQYF	TGTGCCAGCAGCTTGGAGCGCCAATACGAGCAGTACTTC
TRBD1	TRBV30	NA	14	TRBJ2-7	CAWRRQGASYEQYF	TGTGCCTGGAGAAGACAGGGGGCCTCCTACGAGCAGTACTTC
NA	TRBV7-2	NA	14	TRBJ2-7	CASSLIPGTYEQYF	TGTGCCAGCAGCTTAATTCCCGGGACCTACGAGCAGTACTTC
TRBD1	TRBV28	NA	13	TRBJ1-1	CASSLWDRGEAFF	TGTGCCAGCAGTTTATGGGACAGGGGTGAAGCTTTCTTT
TRBD1	TRBV7-8	few	14	TRBJ2-7	CASSLAGQGYEQYF	TGTGCCAGCAGCTTAGCGGGACAGGGCTACGAGCAGTACTTC
NA	TRBV9	NA	13	TRBJ1-2	CASSKDSNYGYTF	TGTGCCAGCAGCAAGGACAGTAACTATGGCTACACCTTC
NA	TRBV3-1/TRBV3-2	NA	13	TRBJ2-7	CASSRSLETEQYF	TGTGCCAGCAGCCGATCTCTAGAAACAGAGCAGTACTTC
TRBD1	TRBV6-5	NA	14	TRBJ2-7	CASRPGTGGLSQYF	TGTGCCAGCAGGCCCGGGACAGGGGGTCTCTCGCAGTACTTC
NA	TRBV2	NA	13	TRBJ1-2	CASSRVLLGGYTF	TGTGCCAGCAGTCGGGTCCTACTGGGTGGCTACACCTTC
NA	TRBV6-1	NA	14	TRBJ1-6	CASSDLQGNSPLHF	TGTGCCAGCAGTGATCTCCAGGGCAATTCACCCCTCCACTTT
NA	TRBV7-2	NA	16	TRBJ1-2	CASSLLDRRTDYGYTF	TGTGCCAGCAGCTTACTAGATAGACGTACGGACTATGGCTACACCTTC
NA	TRBV18	NA	14	TRBJ1-5	CASSPQVGSQPQHF	TGTGCCAGCTCACCACAGGTTGGGAGCCAGCCCCAGCATTTT
TRBD1	TRBV7-6	NA	16	TRBJ2-7	CASSARDRGNSYEQYF	TGTGCCAGCAGCGCAAGAGACAGGGGGAACTCCTACGAGCAGTACTTC
NA	TRBV9	few	11	TRBJ1-1	CASSAVTEAFF	TGTGCCAGCAGCGCCGTCACTGAAGCTTTCTTT
NA	TRBV11-3	once	13	TRBJ1-1	CASSPGEGTEAFF	TGTGCCAGCAGCCCAGGGGAGGGGACTGAAGCTTTCTTT
NA	TRBV6-7	NA	15	TRBJ1-5	CASSYPREESQPQHF	TGTGCCAGCAGTTACCCCCGGGAGGAGAGTCAGCCCCAGCATTTT
NA	TRBV3-1/TRBV3-2	few	16	TRBJ2-7	CASTTSPGLSSYEQYF	TGTGCCAGCACCACGAGTCCGGGACTTAGCTCCTACGAGCAGTACTTC
TRBD1	TRBV6-5	once	15	TRBJ2-7	CASNLRQGSSYEQYF	TGTGCCAGCAACTTGAGACAGGGATCCTCCTACGAGCAGTACTTC
TRBD1	TRBV5-1	NA	13	TRBJ2-1	CASSPGTGDEQFF	TGCGCCAGCAGCCCCGGGACAGGGGATGAGCAGTTCTTC
TRBD2	TRBV6-1	NA	17	TRBJ2-7	CASSGTSGRLSSYEQYF	TGTGCCAGCAGTGGGACTAGCGGGAGGCTTAGCTCCTACGAGCAGTACTTC
NA	TRBV10-3	NA	14	TRBJ2-7	CAISDMRGGYEQYF	TGTGCCATCAGTGATATGAGGGGGGGCTACGAGCAGTACTTC
TRBD1	TRBV9	NA	14	TRBJ1-2	CASSAGQGSYGYTF	TGTGCCAGCAGCGCCGGACAGGGAAGCTATGGCTACACCTTC
NA	TRBV5-5	NA	16	TRBJ1-3	CASSLERVTAGNTIYF	TGTGCCAGCAGCTTGGAGAGGGTGACGGCTGGAAACACCATATATTTT
NA	TRBV27	NA	14	TRBJ1-1	CASSPRISGTEAFF	TGTGCCAGCAGTCCGAGAATAAGTGGCACTGAAGCTTTCTTT
TRBD1	TRBV13	NA	13	TRBJ1-2	CASSWTGGHGYTF	TGTGCCAGCAGCTGGACAGGGGGCCATGGCTACACCTTC
NA	TRBV15	NA	16	TRBJ1-2	CATSRDRTAYGYGYTF	TGTGCCACCAGCAGAGATAGGACAGCGTACGGCTATGGCTACACCTTC
TRBD2	TRBV5-6	NA	16	TRBJ2-5	CASSLAASGGPETQYF	TGTGCCAGCAGCTTGGCGGCTAGCGGGGGGCCGGAGACCCAGTACTTC
TRBD1	TRBV7-8	NA	17	TRBJ1-2	CASSSTRTGGANYGYTF	TGTGCCAGCAGCTCCACAAGGACAGGAGGGGCTAACTATGGCTACACCTTC
NA	TRBV12-3/TRBV12-4	NA	13	TRBJ2-7	CASSPGMAYEQYF	TGTGCCAGCAGTCCAGGGATGGCCTACGAGCAGTACTTC
TRBD1	TRBV19	NA	15	TRBJ1-2	CASSIGGQAFYGYTF	TGTGCCAGTAGTATCGGGGGACAGGCTTTTTATGGCTACACCTTC
NA	TRBV27	NA	13	TRBJ2-1	CASSLDLSNEQFF	TGTGCCAGCAGTCTTGACTTGTCGAATGAGCAGTTCTTC
NA	TRBV24-1	NA	15	TRBJ1-6	CATSRAGTLASPLHF	TGTGCCACCAGTCGTGCCGGGACATTAGCCTCACCCCTCCACTTT
TRBD1	TRBV18	NA	16	TRBJ2-7	CASSPIGTGIFHEQYF	TGTGCCAGCTCACCTATCGGGACAGGGATCTTCCACGAGCAGTACTTC
NA	TRBV7-2	NA	14	TRBJ1-2	CASSPSKGRYGYTF	TGTGCCAGCAGCCCCTCTAAGGGGCGCTATGGCTACACCTTC
NA	TRBV28	NA	13	TRBJ2-5	CASSLDTQEAQYF	TGTGCCAGCAGTTTAGATACTCAAGAGGCCCAGTACTTC
TRBD1	TRBV7-9	NA	16	TRBJ2-3	CASSTGQLESTDTQYF	TGTGCCAGCAGCACGGGACAGCTCGAGAGCACAGATACGCAGTATTTT
NA	TRBV29-1	once	17	TRBJ2-5	CSVEETDWPDSRETQYF	TGCAGCGTTGAAGAGACAGACTGGCCGGATAGCCGGGAGACCCAGTACTTC